This T cell receptor beta chain was found in a study of cytotoxic CD8 clonotypes in ibrutinib-treated CLL. The overall study: There were roughly 10 relapsed/refractory patients and about 15 treatment-naive patients, and around 17 were IGHV unmutated. On average, fewer than 95,000 productive rearrangements and over 250,000 productive templates per sample.

Clones were sequenced by immunoSEQ multiplex PCR, and TCRdb holds only the in-frame ones, with some missing. The sample yields around 140,000 clones, about 84% seen once. The origin of this receptor is a human donor with chronic lymphocytic leukemia. The specimen comprised PBMCs, sampled after 36 months of ibrutinib treatment.

CDR3 in amino acids: CASSQDRASNEQFF. CDR3 DNA: TGTGCCAGCAGCCAAGATCGAGCTAGCAATGAGCAGTTCTTC. The chain uses TRBV4-2 and TRBJ2-1; no clear D. The V end was cut by 0 bases, the J end by 6 bases, with 9 bases between. The CDR3 totals 14 residues. Germline V gives CDR1 LGHNA, CDR2 YNFKEQ.